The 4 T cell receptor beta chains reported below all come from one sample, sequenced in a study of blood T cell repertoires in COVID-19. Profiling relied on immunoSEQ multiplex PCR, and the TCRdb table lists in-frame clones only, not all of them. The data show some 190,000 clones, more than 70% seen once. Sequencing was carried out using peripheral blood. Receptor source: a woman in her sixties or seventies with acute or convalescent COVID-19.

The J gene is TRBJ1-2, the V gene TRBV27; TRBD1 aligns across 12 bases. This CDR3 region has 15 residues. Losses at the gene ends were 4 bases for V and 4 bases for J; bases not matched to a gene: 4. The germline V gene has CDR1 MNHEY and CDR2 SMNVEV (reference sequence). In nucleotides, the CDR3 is TGTGCCAGCAGTTCGGGACAGGGGGCCAGCTATGGCTACACCTTC. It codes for CASSSGQGASYGYTF.

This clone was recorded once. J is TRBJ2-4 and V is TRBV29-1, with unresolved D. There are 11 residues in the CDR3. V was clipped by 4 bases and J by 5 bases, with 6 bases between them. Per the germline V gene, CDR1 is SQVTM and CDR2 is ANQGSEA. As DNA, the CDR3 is TGCAGCGTTGTGGGCCAAAACATTCAGTACTTC. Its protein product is CSVVGQNIQYF.

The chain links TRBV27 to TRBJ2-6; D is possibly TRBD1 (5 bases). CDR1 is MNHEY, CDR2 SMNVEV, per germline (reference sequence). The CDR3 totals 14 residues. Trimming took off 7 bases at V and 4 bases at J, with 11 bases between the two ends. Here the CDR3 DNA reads TGTGCCAGCACAGCCCAGGGAGGGGCCAACGTCCTGACTTTC. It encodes CASTAQGGANVLTF.

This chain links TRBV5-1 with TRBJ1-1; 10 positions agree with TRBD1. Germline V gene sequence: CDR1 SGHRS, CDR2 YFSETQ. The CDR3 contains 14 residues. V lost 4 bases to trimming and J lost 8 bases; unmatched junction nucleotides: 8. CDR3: CASSRDRGLQEAFF. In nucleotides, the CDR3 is TGCGCCAGCAGCCGCGACAGGGGGCTGCAAGAAGCTTTCTTT. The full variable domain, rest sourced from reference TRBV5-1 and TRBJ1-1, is KAGVTQTPRYLIKTRGQQVTLSCSPISGHRSVSWYQQTPGQGLQFLFEYFSETQRNKGNFPGRFSGRQFSNSRSEMNVSTLELGDSALYLCASSRDRGLQEAFFGQGTRLTVV.